One and the same sample provided the 16 T cell receptor beta chains below, sequenced in a study of cytomegalovirus exposure and HLA in healthy donors. The PCR contained 60 Vbeta and 13 Jbeta primers. The table came from immunoSEQ multiplex PCR; TCRdb's copy has only in-frame clones and leaves some out. This table holds 80,000 to 130,000 clones, roughly 70% found once. Input material: PBMCs. The receptor source for this set is a woman aged 18-35 years in good health and CMV-seropositive.

This chain links TRBV7-9 with TRBJ2-4, with TRBD1 as a possible D gene (6 bases). V was shortened by 5 bases and J by 8 bases, with 16 bases between the two germline ends. The germline CDR1 and CDR2 sequences are SEHNR and FQNEAQ (reference sequence). The CDR3 loop spans 14 amino acids. The CDR3 loop is CASSPRGQQDIQYF. The DNA of the CDR3 is TGTGCCAGCAGCCCCAGGGGACAACAGGACATTCAGTACTTC.

This clone has more than one count but fewer than ten. The gene calls are TRBV5-4 and TRBJ1-1, with D possibly matching TRBD1 (6 bases). Between the trimmed V and J ends, which lost 4 bases and 3 bases, there was a span of 10 bases. Looked up from germline, CDR1 is SGHNT and CDR2 is YYREEE (reference sequence). The CDR3 runs 13 residues. CDR3 amino acids: CASSPWTDTEAFF. The CDR3 DNA is TGTGCCAGCAGCCCGTGGACAGACACTGAAGCTTTCTTT.

The chain links TRBV7-6 to TRBJ2-1, with 12 nucleotides matching TRBD2. The J segment lost 4 bases and the V segment lost 5 bases, leaving 3 bases of the junction unmatched. This CDR3 region has 15 residues. Germline-derived CDR1 and CDR2 are SGHVS and FNYEAQ. For the CDR3, the DNA is TGTGCCAGCAGCACCCTAGCGGGAGGGTACAATGAGCAGTTCTTC. This codes for CASSTLAGGYNEQFF.

V usage is TRBV4-3 and J usage is TRBJ2-1; 7 bases agree with TRBD2. The V gene's germline CDR1 is LGHNA and CDR2 YSLEER. The V segment lost 2 bases and the J segment 2 bases; nucleotides outside the gene matches: 3. The CDR3 sequence is 15 residues long. The CDR3 DNA reads TGCGCCAGCAGCCAATGGACTAGTGCCTACAATGAGCAGTTCTTC. Translation gives CASSQWTSAYNEQFF.

This chain connects TRBV5-1 to TRBJ2-1, with D hard to call. CDR3 length equals 17 residues. With 3 bases removed from V and 1 base from J, the gap between germline ends came to 17 bases. Germline assignment: CDR1 SGHRS and CDR2 YFSETQ. Here the CDR3 reads CASSSKRFEASYNEQFF. CDR3 in DNA: TGCGCCAGCAGCTCGAAACGCTTCGAGGCTTCCTACAATGAGCAGTTCTTC.

This clone showed up just a few times. The chain uses TRBV4-1 and TRBJ1-2, with 7 nucleotides matching TRBD1. Germline values: CDR1 MGHRA, CDR2 YSYEKL. Losses at the gene ends were 4 bases for V and 5 bases for J; bases not matched to a gene: 1. The CDR3 is 12 residues long. The CDR3 DNA follows: TGCGCCAGCAGCCTGGGACAGTATGGCTACACCTTC. It encodes CASSLGQYGYTF.

The V call is TRBV20-1, the J call TRBJ1-4, with D maybe TRBD1 (6 bases). The CDR3 has 11 amino acids. Trimming removed 7 bases at V and 3 bases at J, with 6 bases between. From germline, CDR1 is DFQATT and CDR2 SNEGSKA (reference sequence). The CDR3 DNA follows: TGCAGTGGGACAGCTAATGAAAAACTGTTTTTT. Its protein is CSGTANEKLFF.

Regarding this clone: Germline is not matched at one junction end, which may reflect a read error. Other nucleotide sequences from this sample produce the same CDR3. The chain joins TRBV28 to TRBJ1-5, with D tentatively TRBD1 (5 bases). This CDR3 spans 12 amino acids. From germline, CDR1 is MDHEN and CDR2 SYDVKM. The CDR3 here is CASSLQGQPQHF. The CDR3 DNA follows: TGTGCCAGCAGTTTGCAGGGTCAGCCTCAGCATTTT.

The gene calls are TRBV19 and TRBJ1-1; D unclear. The CDR3 is made up of 14 amino acids. CDR1 is LNHDA, CDR2 SQIVND, per germline (reference sequence). V was pared by 6 bases and J by 0 bases, with 11 bases between. Here the CDR3 reads CASRPSSMNTEAFF. CDR3 DNA: TGTGCCAGTAGACCTAGTTCAATGAACACTGAAGCTTTCTTT.

V gene TRBV4-1 combines with J gene TRBJ2-7; TRBD2 matches at 9 bases. This CDR3 spans 14 amino acids. Trimming took 4 bases from V and 0 from J; bases not matched to a gene: 1. Germline V CDR1 and CDR2: MGHRA, YSYEKL. CDR3 residues: CASSLSGSSYEQYF. CDR3 nucleotide sequence: TGCGCCAGCAGCCTTAGCGGGAGCTCCTACGAGCAGTACTTC.

This clone is a singleton in its sample. This sequence joins TRBV19 and TRBJ2-7, with 10 bases aligning to TRBD2. The ends lost 1 base at V and 4 bases at J; junction bases unmatched: 7. CDR1 and CDR2 from the germline V gene are LNHDA and SQIVND (reference sequence). The CDR3 contains 16 residues. The CDR3 DNA is TGTGCCAGTAGTATAGCGGGACTAGCGTTTAAGTACGAGCAGTACTTC. The encoded protein is CASSIAGLAFKYEQYF.

The rearrangement joins TRBV5-5 to TRBJ1-5; D gene unclear. Germline CDR1 reads SGHKS; CDR2 reads YYEKEE (reference sequence). Trimming shortened V by 2 bases and J by 4 bases, and 4 bases separated the two germline ends. The CDR3 runs 12 residues. The CDR3 protein is CASSFENQPQHF. The CDR3 DNA reads as TGTGCCAGCAGCTTTGAGAATCAGCCCCAGCATTTT.

The V gene is TRBV29-1, the J gene TRBJ1-2; a possible D gene is TRBD1 (5 bases). The ends were cut back, 3 bases at V and 5 bases at J, with 10 bases in the middle. This CDR3 is 12 amino acids long. Germline V gives CDR1 SQVTM, CDR2 ANQGSEA. DNA of the CDR3: TGCAGCGTTGATTACGGGGGTTATGGCTACACCTTC. Protein product: CSVDYGGYGYTF.

V gene TRBV28 combines with J gene TRBJ2-7; D is uncertain. V dropped 9 bases and J dropped 2 bases, with 17 bases sitting between them. The CDR3 sequence is 14 residues long. The germline V gene encodes CDR1 MDHEN and CDR2 SYDVKM. Written as DNA, the CDR3 is TGTGCCAGTTTGACGGTCGGGTCAACCTACGAGCAGTACTTC. Its translation is CASLTVGSTYEQYF. Combining the CDR3 with reference TRBV28 and TRBJ2-7 gives the whole variable domain DVKVTQSSRYLVKRTGEKVFLECVQDMDHENMFWYRQDPGLGLRLIYFSYDVKMKEKGDIPEGYSVSREKKERFSLILESASTNQTSMYLCASLTVGSTYEQYFGPGTRLTVT.

The rearrangement links TRBV27 to TRBJ1-2, with a weak D call TRBD1 (6 bases). Between the trimmed V and J ends, which lost 2 bases and 3 bases, there was a span of 19 bases. The CDR3 is made up of 17 amino acids. Germline CDR1 MNHEY, CDR2 SMNVEV (reference sequence). This CDR3 reads CASSLRGYLFGDYGYTF. CDR3 nucleotide sequence: TGTGCCAGCAGTTTAAGGGGGTATCTTTTTGGGGACTATGGCTACACCTTC.

The J gene is TRBJ2-5, the V gene TRBV30; 8 bases are a match to TRBD1. This CDR3 spans 15 amino acids. Per germline, CDR1 GTSNPN and CDR2 SVGIG (reference sequence). With V trimmed by 4 bases and J by 1 base, 8 bases remained unmatched. In nucleotides, the CDR3 is TGTGCCTGGAACCGGGGGACAGGCGTCCAAGAGACCCAGTACTTC. The encoded protein is CAWNRGTGVQETQYF.